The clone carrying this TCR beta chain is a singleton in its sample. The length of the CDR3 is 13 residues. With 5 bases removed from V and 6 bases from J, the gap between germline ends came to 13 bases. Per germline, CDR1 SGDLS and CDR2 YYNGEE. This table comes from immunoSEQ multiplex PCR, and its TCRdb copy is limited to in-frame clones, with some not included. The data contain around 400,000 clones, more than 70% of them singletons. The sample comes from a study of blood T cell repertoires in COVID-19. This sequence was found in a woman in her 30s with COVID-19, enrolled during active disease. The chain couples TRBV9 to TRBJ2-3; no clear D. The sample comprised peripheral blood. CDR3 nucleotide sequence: TGTGCCAGCAGAGGCGCCAGGTCGGATACGCAGTATTTT. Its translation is CASRGARSDTQYF.